The following is a TCR beta chain sequence with its context. Its antigen is not known. This CDR3 has 15 residues. Trimming took 2 bases from V and 4 from J, leaving 16 bases between them. Germline CDR1 SGHRS, CDR2 YFSETQ. This entry is derived from a study of molecular identifiers for immune sequencing clone quantification. On the study more broadly: Replicate experiments took RNA from roughly 20,000 or 100,000 naive CD8 cells, divided it five ways and sequenced four.

MiXCR was run by TCRdb on the PCR reads, yielding one entry per CDR3 protein. Counted here are some 650,000 distinct CDR3 sequences, about 20% occurring once; the ten biggest clones make up roughly 0.9%. The study's findings and limits: A single cell's spiked Jurkat TCR RNA was reportedly detectable among 950,000 to 1,000,000 naive cells. Clones carrying above 20 RNA copies accounted for over 99% of effector molecules, under 1% in naive cells.

The rearrangement links TRBV5-1 to TRBJ2-7; D may match TRBD1 or TRBD2 (5 bases each). The clonotype comes from a human donor in good health. Some libraries in this study had Jurkat cell RNA spiked in. Sequenced sample: naive CD8+ T cells from blood, with Jurkat cell RNA spiked in. Subset noted: FACS-sorted CD8+CD4-CCR7+CD45RA+ naive T cells. CDR3 coding DNA: TGCGCCAGCAGCTTTACAGGAGGAGGTGGGTACGAGCAGTACTTC. Its protein product is CASSFTGGGGYEQYF.